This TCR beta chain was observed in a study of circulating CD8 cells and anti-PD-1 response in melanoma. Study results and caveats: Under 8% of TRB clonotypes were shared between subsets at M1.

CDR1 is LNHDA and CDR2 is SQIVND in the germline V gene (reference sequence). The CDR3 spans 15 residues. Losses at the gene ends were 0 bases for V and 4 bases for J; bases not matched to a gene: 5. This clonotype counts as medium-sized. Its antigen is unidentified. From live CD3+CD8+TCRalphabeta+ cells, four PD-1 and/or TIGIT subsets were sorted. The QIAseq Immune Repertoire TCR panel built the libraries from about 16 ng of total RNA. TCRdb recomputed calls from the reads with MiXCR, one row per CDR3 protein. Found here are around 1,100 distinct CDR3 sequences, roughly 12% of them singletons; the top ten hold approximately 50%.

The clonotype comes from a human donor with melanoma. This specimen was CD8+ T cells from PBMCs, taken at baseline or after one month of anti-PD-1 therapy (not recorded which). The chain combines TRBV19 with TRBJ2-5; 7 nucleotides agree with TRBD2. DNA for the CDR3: TGTGCCAGTAGTATAGACACTAGCGAGATAGAGACCCAGTACTTC. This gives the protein CASSIDTSEIETQYF.